The clone carrying this TCR beta chain showed up just once. Its target is unknown. This specimen comes from a study of breast tumors, draining lymph nodes, adjacent tissues. This CDR3 region has 16 residues. CDR1 and CDR2 from the germline V gene are LNHNV and YYDKDF (reference sequence). Between the trimmed V and J ends, which lost 5 bases and 6 bases, there was a span of 23 bases. The lymph nodes were axillary draining lymph nodes from breast cancer patients. Whole-study results and caveats: The lymph node origin of tumor T cells was framed as consistent with a hypothesis, not demonstrated. Tumor repertoires ranked between lymph nodes and nontumor tissue in diversity, with V and J gene preferences.

MiXCR was run by TCRdb on the multiplex PCR reads, yielding one entry per CDR3 protein. In the table there are 250,000 or so distinct CDR3 sequences, 30% to 35% of which are singletons. This clonotype was obtained from a female donor with breast cancer. Some clones in this sample may be carry-over from other donors' samples. The sequencing sample was made of axillary lymph node tissue. V usage is TRBV15 and J usage is TRBJ2-7; D possibly matches TRBD1 or TRBD2 (7 bases each). DNA of the CDR3: TGTGCCACCAGCTCCCAGGGGGGGGGCCTTGGGGGCGAGCAGTACTTC. Encoded protein: CATSSQGGGLGGEQYF.